This T cell receptor beta chain was sequenced for a study of cytomegalovirus exposure and HLA in healthy donors. V lost 3 bases, J lost 0 bases, and 9 bases lay in between. This CDR3 is built from 16 residues. Looked up from germline, CDR1 is ENHRY and CDR2 is SYGVKD. Some clones are missing from TCRdb's copy, which holds only in-frame ones; the method was immunoSEQ multiplex PCR. Altogether 100,000 to 150,000 clones are present, nearly 90% being singletons, with the ten largest covering 1.2%. The rearrangement joins TRBV10-3 to TRBJ1-6; D is undetermined. This TCR was recovered from a woman between 18 and 30 years old in good health and CMV-seronegative. Sequences were obtained from PBMCs. CDR3 in DNA: TGTGCCATCAGTGAAAGGGAGAGCTCCTATAATTCACCCCTCCACTTT. Its protein product is CAISERESSYNSPLHF.